This TCR beta chain appears in the sequencing data of a study of T cell repertoires in cytomegalovirus infection. Study overall: A matching HLA type, together with CMV infection, was signaled by public TCR beta signatures.

Many counts were recorded for this clonotype. Its target is unknown. With 4 bases removed from V and 6 bases from J, the gap between germline ends came to 19 bases. This CDR3 is 15 amino acids long. Per the germline V gene, CDR1 is MGHRA and CDR2 is YSYEKL. The study's findings and limits: Based on cumulative public TCR beta family frequency, carriers of CMV plus the relevant HLA were identified.

TCRdb ran MiXCR on the reads and lists one entry per CDR3 protein. The sample shows hundreds of thousands of distinct CDR3 sequences, approximately 8.9% of them seen only once. V gene TRBV4-1 combines with J gene TRBJ2-7; D might be TRBD1 (7 bases). The sequenced sample was PBMCs. The sequence was collected from a human donor in good health (CMV status not recorded). Some clones in this sample may be carry-over from other donors' samples. CDR3 in DNA: TGCGCCAGCAGCCCTTACCCGGCAGGGGGGATCGAGCAGTACTTC. Amino acids: CASSPYPAGGIEQYF.